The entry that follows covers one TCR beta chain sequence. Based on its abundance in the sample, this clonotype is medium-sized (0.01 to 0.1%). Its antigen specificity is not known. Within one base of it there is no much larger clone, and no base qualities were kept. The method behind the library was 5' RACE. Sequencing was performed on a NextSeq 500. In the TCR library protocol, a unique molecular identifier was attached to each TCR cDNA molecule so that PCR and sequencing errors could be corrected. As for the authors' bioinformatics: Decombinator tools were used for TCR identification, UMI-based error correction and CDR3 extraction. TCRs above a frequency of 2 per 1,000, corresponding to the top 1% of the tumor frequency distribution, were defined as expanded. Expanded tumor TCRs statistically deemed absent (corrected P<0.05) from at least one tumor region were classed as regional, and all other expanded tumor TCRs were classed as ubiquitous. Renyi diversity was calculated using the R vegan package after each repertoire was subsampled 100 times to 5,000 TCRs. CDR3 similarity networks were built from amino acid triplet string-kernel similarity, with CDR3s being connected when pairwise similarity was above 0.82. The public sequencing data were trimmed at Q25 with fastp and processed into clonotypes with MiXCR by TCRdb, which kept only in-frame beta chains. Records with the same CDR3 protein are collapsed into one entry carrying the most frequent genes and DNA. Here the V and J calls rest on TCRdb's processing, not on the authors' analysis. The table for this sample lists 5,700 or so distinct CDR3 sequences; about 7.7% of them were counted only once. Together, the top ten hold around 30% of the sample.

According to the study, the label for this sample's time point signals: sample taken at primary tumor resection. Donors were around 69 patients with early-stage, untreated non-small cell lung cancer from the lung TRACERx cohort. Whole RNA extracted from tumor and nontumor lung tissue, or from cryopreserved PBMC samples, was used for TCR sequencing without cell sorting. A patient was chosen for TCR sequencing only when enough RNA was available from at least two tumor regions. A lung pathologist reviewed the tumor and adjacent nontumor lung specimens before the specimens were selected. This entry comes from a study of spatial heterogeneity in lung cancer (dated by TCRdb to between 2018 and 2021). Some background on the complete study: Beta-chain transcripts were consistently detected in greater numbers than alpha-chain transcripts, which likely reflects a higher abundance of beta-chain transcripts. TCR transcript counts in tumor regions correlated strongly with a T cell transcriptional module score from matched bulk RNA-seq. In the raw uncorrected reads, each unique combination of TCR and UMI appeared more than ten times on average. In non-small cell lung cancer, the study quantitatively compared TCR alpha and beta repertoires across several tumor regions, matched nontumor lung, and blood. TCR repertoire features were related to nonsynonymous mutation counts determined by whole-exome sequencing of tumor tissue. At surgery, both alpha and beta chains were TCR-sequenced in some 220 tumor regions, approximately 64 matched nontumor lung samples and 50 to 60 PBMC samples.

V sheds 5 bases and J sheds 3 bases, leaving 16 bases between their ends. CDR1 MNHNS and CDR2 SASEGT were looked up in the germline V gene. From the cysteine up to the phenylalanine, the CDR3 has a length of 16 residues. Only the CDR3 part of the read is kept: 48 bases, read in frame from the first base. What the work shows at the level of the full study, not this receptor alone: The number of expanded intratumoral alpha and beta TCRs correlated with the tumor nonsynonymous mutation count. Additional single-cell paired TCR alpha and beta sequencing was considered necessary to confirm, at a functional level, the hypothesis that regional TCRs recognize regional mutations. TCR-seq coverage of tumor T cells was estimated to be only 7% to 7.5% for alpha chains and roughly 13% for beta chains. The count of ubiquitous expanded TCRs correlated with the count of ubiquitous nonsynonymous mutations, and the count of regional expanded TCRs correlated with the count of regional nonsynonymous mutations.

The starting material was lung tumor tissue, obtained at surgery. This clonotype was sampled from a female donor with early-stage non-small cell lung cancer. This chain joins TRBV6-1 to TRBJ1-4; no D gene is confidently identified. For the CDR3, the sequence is CASSPPSPAANEKLFF. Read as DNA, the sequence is TGTGCCAGCAGTCCCCCCTCCCCCGCGGCTAATGAAAAACTGTTTTTT.